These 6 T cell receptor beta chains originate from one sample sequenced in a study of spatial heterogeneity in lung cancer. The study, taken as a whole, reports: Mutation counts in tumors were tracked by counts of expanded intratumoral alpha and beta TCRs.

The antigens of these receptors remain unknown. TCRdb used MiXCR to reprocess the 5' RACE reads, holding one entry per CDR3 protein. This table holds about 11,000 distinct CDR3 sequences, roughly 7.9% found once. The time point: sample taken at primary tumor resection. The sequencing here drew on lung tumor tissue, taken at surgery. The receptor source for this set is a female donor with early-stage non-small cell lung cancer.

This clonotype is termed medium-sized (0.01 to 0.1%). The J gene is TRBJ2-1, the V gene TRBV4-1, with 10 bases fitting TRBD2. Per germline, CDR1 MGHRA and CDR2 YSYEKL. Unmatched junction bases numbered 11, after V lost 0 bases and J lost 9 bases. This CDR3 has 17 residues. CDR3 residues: CASSQDPAGGLLAEQFF. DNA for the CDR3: TGCGCCAGCAGCCAAGACCCAGCGGGGGGGCTTTTAGCTGAGCAGTTCTTC.

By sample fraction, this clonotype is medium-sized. CDR3 DNA: TGCAGTGCTTACACAGGGTCAGGCAATCAGCCCCAGCATTTT. Translation: CSAYTGSGNQPQHF. The J gene is TRBJ1-5, the V gene TRBV20-1; D is possibly TRBD1 (6 bases). CDR3 length: 14 amino acids. V was cut by 5 bases and J by 2 bases, with 13 bases left in between. Germline V CDR1 and CDR2: DFQATT, SNEGSKA (reference sequence).

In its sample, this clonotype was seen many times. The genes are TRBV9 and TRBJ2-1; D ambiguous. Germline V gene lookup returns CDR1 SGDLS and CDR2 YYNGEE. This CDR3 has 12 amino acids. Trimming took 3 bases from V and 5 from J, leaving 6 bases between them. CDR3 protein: CASSEQNNEQFF. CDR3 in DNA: TGTGCCAGCAGCGAACAGAACAATGAGCAGTTCTTC.

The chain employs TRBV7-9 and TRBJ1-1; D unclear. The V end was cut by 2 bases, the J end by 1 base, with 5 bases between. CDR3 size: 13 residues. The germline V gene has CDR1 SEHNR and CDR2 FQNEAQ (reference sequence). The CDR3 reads CASSLPPNTEAFF. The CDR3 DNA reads TGTGCCAGCAGCTTACCCCCGAACACTGAAGCTTTCTTT.

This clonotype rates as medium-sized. Written as DNA, the CDR3 is TGTGCCATCAGTGGGACCCGGGACAGCACCTACGAGCAGTACTTC. Protein: CAISGTRDSTYEQYF. V and J are TRBV10-3 and TRBJ2-7, with 7 positions matching TRBD1. The CDR3 extends over 15 amino acids. Trimming took 4 bases from V and 2 from J; bases not matched to a gene: 8. Germline values: CDR1 ENHRY, CDR2 SYGVKD.

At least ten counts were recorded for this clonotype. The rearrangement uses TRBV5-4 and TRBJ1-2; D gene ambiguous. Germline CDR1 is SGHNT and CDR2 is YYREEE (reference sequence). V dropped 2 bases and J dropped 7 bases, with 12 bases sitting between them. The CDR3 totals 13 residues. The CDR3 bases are TGTGCCAGCAGCTTCCCGCCTGGGTTTGGCTACACCTTC. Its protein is CASSFPPGFGYTF.